A selection of T cell receptor beta chains follows, all from one sample in a study of CD8 T cells in ankylosing spondylitis. TCRdb ran MiXCR on the 5' RACE reads and lists one entry per CDR3 protein. The profile shows 25,000 to 35,000 distinct CDR3 sequences, 30% of them singletons. The sample was synovial fluid, either unsorted or a sorted T cell fraction (not recorded which). The receptors here all came from a male donor with ankylosing spondylitis. CDR3s include the opening cysteine and the closing phenylalanine or tryptophan. The order of the fields is J gene, clone size, V gene, D gene, CDR3 DNA, CDR3 protein. D genes are given only for firm matches. The listing skips clone size in some rows; elsewhere it reads once, few, many or a size class.

>TRBJ2-1|NA|TRBV12-3/TRBV12-4|NA
TGTGCCAGCAGTACCGCCGGGACAAACAATGAGCAGTTCTTC
CASSTAGTNNEQFF
>TRBJ2-7|few|TRBV14|NA
TGTGCCAGCAGCCAGAGGGTCGACGAGCAGTACTTC
CASSQRVDEQYF
>TRBJ2-1|NA|TRBV27|NA
TGTGCCAGCAGTTTAGTGGGAGGTGAGCAGTTCTTC
CASSLVGGEQFF
>TRBJ1-5|NA|TRBV11-2|NA
TGTGCCAGCAGCTGGTCCTTTGATAGCAATCAGCCCCAGCATTTT
CASSWSFDSNQPQHF
>TRBJ1-5|NA|TRBV27|NA
TGTGCCAGCAGTTTAAGTCCAGCTCAGCCCCAGCATTTT
CASSLSPAQPQHF
>TRBJ2-1|NA|TRBV2|TRBD2
TGTGCCAGCAGAGCGGGCGGGAGGTACTCGGATGAGCAGTTCTTC
CASRAGGRYSDEQFF
>TRBJ2-7|NA|TRBV14|NA
TGTGCCAGCAGCCAAGGGGCAACCTTCACCTACGAGCAGTACTTC
CASSQGATFTYEQYF
>TRBJ1-6|NA|TRBV9|NA
TGTGCCAGCAGCGTAGCGGGAGACAATTCACCCCTCCACTTT
CASSVAGDNSPLHF
>TRBJ2-1|once|TRBV27|NA
TGTGCCAGCAGTTTTGGGGGGAGCTCCTACAATGAGCAGTTCTTC
CASSFGGSSYNEQFF
>TRBJ2-3|many|TRBV10-1|NA
TGCGCCAGCAGTGAATTGGCGGAGAGCACAGATACGCAGTATTTT
CASSELAESTDTQYF
>TRBJ1-1|NA|TRBV12-3/TRBV12-4|NA
TGTGCCAGCAGTTTCGGGACTTCAGGGAACACTGAAGCTTTCTTT
CASSFGTSGNTEAFF
>TRBJ1-2|few|TRBV12-3/TRBV12-4|NA
TGTACCTGCTGTTTAACGGTAGAGGACGCCGCTCGGGGAGTTGGCTACACCTTC
CTCCLTVEDAARGVGYTF
>TRBJ1-2|NA|TRBV11-2|NA
TGTGCCAGCAGCTCCCCTGGGGCAGCTACAACTAACTATGGCTACACCTTC
CASSSPGAATTNYGYTF
>TRBJ2-3|few|TRBV7-2|NA
TGTGCCAGCAGCTTAGACGGCAGTACAGATACGCAGTATTTT
CASSLDGSTDTQYF
>TRBJ2-7|NA|TRBV14|NA
TGTGCCAGCAGCCAAGATAGGACGTACGAGCAGTACTTC
CASSQDRTYEQYF
>TRBJ2-1|few|TRBV7-8|TRBD2
TGTGCCAGCAGCCACCCCGGGGGGGCTAGCGGGAGGGCGGACTACAATGAGCAGTTCTTC
CASSHPGGASGRADYNEQFF
>TRBJ1-5|many|TRBV7-9|NA
TGTGCCAGCAGCCCTGGGGACATTTATAGCAATCAGCCCCAGCATTTT
CASSPGDIYSNQPQHF
>TRBJ2-7|NA|TRBV7-8|NA
TGTGCCAGCAGCTTAGGTATGAACAACGAGCAGTACTTC
CASSLGMNNEQYF
>TRBJ1-1|NA|TRBV5-1|TRBD1
TGCGCCAGCAGCAGAGGACAGGGGGCGCGAACTGAAGCTTTCTTT
CASSRGQGARTEAFF
>TRBJ2-5|few|TRBV11-2|TRBD2
TGTGCCAGCAACCGGTTTGAGGGAGGGCTTGAGACCCAGTACTTC
CASNRFEGGLETQYF
>TRBJ1-5|NA|TRBV20-1|TRBD1
TGCAGTGCTAGGGAGATGGGGATGGGACAGGCAGACGGTCAGCCCCAGCATTTT
CSAREMGMGQADGQPQHF
>TRBJ2-1|NA|TRBV7-9|TRBD2
TGTGCCAGCAGCTCCGATAGCGGGGAGCAGTTCTTC
CASSSDSGEQFF
>TRBJ2-3|NA|TRBV5-1|TRBD2
TGCGCCAGCGCTAGCGGGAGCACGAGCACAGATACGCAGTATTTT
CASASGSTSTDTQYF
>TRBJ2-7|NA|TRBV13|NA
TGTGCCAGCAGCTTAGATCCGGGAGCCTCCTACGAGCAGTACTTC
CASSLDPGASYEQYF
>TRBJ2-1|NA|TRBV2|TRBD2
TGTGCCAGCACCGCGACTAGCGGGGATGACAATGAGCAGTTCTTC
CASTATSGDDNEQFF
>TRBJ2-2|NA|TRBV13|TRBD1
TGTGCCAGCAGCGCCCGGACAGGGTTGCCCGGGGAGCTGTTTTTT
CASSARTGLPGELFF
>TRBJ2-1|few|TRBV11-2|NA
TGTGCCAGCACCTCACTAGCTGCGAGCTCCTACAATGAGCAGTTCTTC
CASTSLAASSYNEQFF
>TRBJ1-5|once|TRBV28|NA
TGTGCCAGCAGTATATCAAGGGGAGGCAATCAGCCCCAGCATTTT
CASSISRGGNQPQHF
>TRBJ2-1|NA|TRBV27|NA
TGTGCCAGCAGTCGTCGGACAGTTCTATACAATGAGCAGTTCTTC
CASSRRTVLYNEQFF
>TRBJ1-6|few|TRBV7-6|TRBD1
TGTGCCAGCAGCTTAGCCAGGGGGGATTCACCCCTCCACTTT
CASSLARGDSPLHF
>TRBJ1-1|few|TRBV7-9|NA
TGTGCCAGCAGGTCCGACAGATGGAACACTGAAGCTTTCTTT
CASRSDRWNTEAFF
>TRBJ1-1|NA|TRBV5-1|NA
TGCGCCAGCAGCTTCTACGGAGTTGCGGACACTGAAGCTTTCTTT
CASSFYGVADTEAFF
>TRBJ2-6|few|TRBV3-1|TRBD1
TGTGCCAGCAGCCAAGATTACGACAGGGGATCTGGGGCCAACGTCCTGACTTTC
CASSQDYDRGSGANVLTF
>TRBJ2-1|NA|TRBV18|NA
TGTGCCAGCTCATCTGACCTTGGTCCTGACAATGAGCAGTTCTTC
CASSSDLGPDNEQFF
>TRBJ1-2|few|TRBV4-1|NA
TGCGCCAGCAGCCACCCGGGAAGCACGTCGGGCTACACCTTC
CASSHPGSTSGYTF
>TRBJ2-1|NA|TRBV7-8|NA
TGTGCCAGCAGCCCCCGGGAAGGGGAAAACTACAATGAGCAGTTCTTC
CASSPREGENYNEQFF
>TRBJ1-1|NA|TRBV27|NA
TGTGCCAGCAGTCTCGTGGTTGGGGGGACTGAAGCTTTCTTT
CASSLVVGGTEAFF
>TRBJ2-3|NA|TRBV2|NA
TGTGCCAGCAGTGAACTGGATAGCACAGATACGCAGTATTTT
CASSELDSTDTQYF
>TRBJ2-1|few|TRBV18|TRBD2
TGTGCCAGCTCAGACGGACTAGTCTACAATGAGCAGTTCTTC
CASSDGLVYNEQFF
>TRBJ2-2|many|TRBV12-3/TRBV12-4|NA
TGTGCCAGCAGTTTGCTCAGCGACACCGGGGAGCTGTTTTTT
CASSLLSDTGELFF
>TRBJ1-4|NA|TRBV18|TRBD1
TGTGCCAGCTCTCCCGGGACAGGGGAAGAAAAACTGTTTTTT
CASSPGTGEEKLFF
>TRBJ2-1|NA|TRBV5-1|TRBD2
TGCGCCAGCAGCTTTATCGGCGGGAGCAATGAGCAGTTCTTC
CASSFIGGSNEQFF
>TRBJ2-5|NA|TRBV2|NA
TGTGCCAGCAGTGAGTTAGGACAGGGAGGGCAAGAGACCCAGTACTTC
CASSELGQGGQETQYF
>TRBJ2-7|NA|TRBV5-3|NA
TGTGCCAGAAGCCGGCGGGCTGCCCACTACGAGCAGTACTTC
CARSRRAAHYEQYF
>TRBJ2-2|NA|TRBV28|NA
TGTGCCAGCAAGCCGACAGACGCGAACACCGGGGAGCTGTTTTTT
CASKPTDANTGELFF
>TRBJ2-5|few|TRBV11-2|TRBD1
TGTGCCAGCACCGGACTTCAGGGGGCGCGGGAGACCCAGTACTTC
CASTGLQGARETQYF
>TRBJ2-1|NA|TRBV5-1|NA
TGCGCCAGCAGCTTGGAGGGGGGTCGCTCCTACAATGAGCAGTTCTTC
CASSLEGGRSYNEQFF
>TRBJ1-6|NA|TRBV27|TRBD1
TGTGCCAGCAGTGACTGGACAGGGGATATCTCACCCCTCCACTTT
CASSDWTGDISPLHF
>TRBJ2-3|few|TRBV7-8|TRBD2
TGTGCCAGCCGAAATATAACTAGCGGACTCACAGATACGCAGTATTTT
CASRNITSGLTDTQYF
>TRBJ2-7|NA|TRBV3-1|TRBD1
TGTGCCAGCAGCCTGTTTTCGACAGGGGGCTATATCTACGAGCAGTACTTC
CASSLFSTGGYIYEQYF
>TRBJ1-2|few|TRBV4-1|NA
TGCGCCAGCAGCCACGACTTTGGTGGGCGACCGATCTATGGCTACACCTTC
CASSHDFGGRPIYGYTF
>TRBJ1-5|few|TRBV6-2/TRBV6-3|NA
TGTGCCAGCAGTTACCTCAATTATGGCCAGCCCCAGCATTTT
CASSYLNYGQPQHF
>TRBJ2-7|few|TRBV7-9|NA
TGTGCCAGCAGCCGCGCGGACACCTACGAGCAGTACTTC
CASSRADTYEQYF
>TRBJ2-1|NA|TRBV5-1|TRBD2
TGCGCCAGCAGCCCCGTCGGACTAGTAGATGAGCAGTTCTTC
CASSPVGLVDEQFF
>TRBJ1-6|NA|TRBV5-6|NA
TGTGCCAGCAGCCCAGGTAGTTCACCCCTCCACTTT
CASSPGSSPLHF